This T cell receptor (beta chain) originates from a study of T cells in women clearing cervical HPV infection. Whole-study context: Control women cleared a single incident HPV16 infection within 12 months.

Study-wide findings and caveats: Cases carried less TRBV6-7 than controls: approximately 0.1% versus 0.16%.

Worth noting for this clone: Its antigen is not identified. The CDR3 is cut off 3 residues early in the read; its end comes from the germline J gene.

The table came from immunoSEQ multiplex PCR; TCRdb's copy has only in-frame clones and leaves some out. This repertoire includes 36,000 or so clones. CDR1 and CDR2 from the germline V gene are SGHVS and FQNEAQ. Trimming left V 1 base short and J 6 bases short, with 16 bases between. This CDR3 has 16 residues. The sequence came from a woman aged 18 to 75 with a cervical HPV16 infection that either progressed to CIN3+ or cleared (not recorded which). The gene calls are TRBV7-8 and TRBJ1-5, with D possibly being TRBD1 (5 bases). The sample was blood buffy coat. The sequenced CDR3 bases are TGTGCCAGCAGCTTAGGTGGTGAGCAGGGCCGTCAGCCC. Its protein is CASSLGGEQGRQP. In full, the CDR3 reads CASSLGGEQGRQPQHF.